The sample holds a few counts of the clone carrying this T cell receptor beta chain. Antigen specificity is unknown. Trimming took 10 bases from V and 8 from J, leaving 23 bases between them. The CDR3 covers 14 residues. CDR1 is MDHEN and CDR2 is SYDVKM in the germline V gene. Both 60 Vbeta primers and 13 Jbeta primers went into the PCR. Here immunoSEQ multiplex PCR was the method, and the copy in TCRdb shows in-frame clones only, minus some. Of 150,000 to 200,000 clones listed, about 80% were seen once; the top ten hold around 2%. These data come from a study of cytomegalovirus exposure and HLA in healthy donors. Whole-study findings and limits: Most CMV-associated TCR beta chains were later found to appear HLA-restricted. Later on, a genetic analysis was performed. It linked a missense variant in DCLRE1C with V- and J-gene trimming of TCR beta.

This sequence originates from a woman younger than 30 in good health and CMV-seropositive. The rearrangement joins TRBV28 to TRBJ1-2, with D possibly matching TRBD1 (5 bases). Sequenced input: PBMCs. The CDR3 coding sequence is TGTGCCACCAATCCACGGCAGGGCCGGGAGGGCTACACCTTC. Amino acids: CATNPRQGREGYTF.